What follows are 15 T cell receptor beta chains derived from one specimen sequenced in a study of PD-1 blockade in mismatch repair-deficient tumors. Profiling relied on immunoSEQ multiplex PCR, and the TCRdb table lists in-frame clones only, not all of them. The table has about 66,000 clones, around 73% seen once. Sequencing was performed on peripheral blood, taken 2 weeks after starting pembrolizumab. The receptors were sampled from an adult with mismatch repair-deficient cancer.

The chain uses TRBV9 and TRBJ1-1; D may be TRBD1 (5 bases). Per the germline V gene, CDR1 is SGDLS and CDR2 is YYNGEE. Trimming took off 4 bases at V and 2 bases at J, with 15 bases between the two ends. The CDR3 has 15 residues. The CDR3 reads CASSTYGTVNTEAFF. Here the CDR3 DNA reads TGTGCCAGCAGCACCTACGGGACGGTAAACACTGAAGCTTTCTTT.

The DNA for the CDR3 is TGTGCCAGCAGCGCCCAAACCTGCTGCGGACTAGCGGTCACCTCCTACGAGCAGTACTTC. Translation gives CASSAQTCCGLAVTSYEQYF. The gene calls are TRBV9 and TRBJ2-7, with 10 bases identical to TRBD2. J was trimmed by 0 bases and V by 3 bases; bases with no gene match: 18. The CDR3 has 20 amino acids. Germline CDR1 is SGDLS and CDR2 is YYNGEE.

This clone has only a few counts. The genes are TRBV19 and TRBJ2-7; 8 bases are a match to TRBD2. The germline CDR1 and CDR2 sequences are LNHDA and SQIVND (reference sequence). J gave up 3 bases and V 3 bases, and 1 base lay outside the gene matches. The CDR3 is made up of 13 amino acids. The CDR3 DNA reads TGTGCCAGTAGTATTCTAGCGGGCTACGAGCAGTACTTC. It yields the protein CASSILAGYEQYF. Together with reference TRBV19 and TRBJ2-7, the CDR3 gives the full variable domain: DGGITQSPKYLFRKEGQNVTLSCEQNLNHDAMYWYRQDPGQGLRLIYYSQIVNDFQKGDIAEGYSVSREKKESFPLTVTSAQKNPTAFYLCASSILAGYEQYFGPGTRLTVT.

This clone came up a few times. V is TRBV28 and J is TRBJ1-2; the D gene is possibly TRBD1 (6 bases). The germline V gene encodes CDR1 MDHEN and CDR2 SYDVKM. Trimming removed 6 bases at V and 6 bases at J, with 17 bases between. The CDR3 extends over 14 amino acids. CDR3 sequence reads: CASSENTGIDGYTF. The CDR3 DNA follows: TGTGCCAGCAGCGAAAATACAGGGATAGATGGCTACACCTTC.

This clone was detected once. CDR3 protein: CSVGRVGTGNEKLFF. The CDR3 DNA follows: TGCAGCGTTGGAAGAGTCGGGACGGGTAATGAAAAACTGTTTTTT. V and J are TRBV29-1 and TRBJ1-4, with TRBD1 as a possible D gene (5 bases). CDR3 length equals 15 residues. Germline loops: CDR1 SQVTM, CDR2 ANQGSEA. V lost 4 bases to trimming and J lost 4 bases, with 16 bases between them.

J is TRBJ2-1 and V is TRBV7-2, with TRBD2 identical over 7 bases. This CDR3 spans 17 amino acids. With V trimmed by 2 bases and J by 3 bases, 10 bases remained unmatched. The germline gives CDR1 SGHTA, CDR2 FQGNSA. The CDR3 sequence: CASSLRGGGSFYNEQFF. Here the CDR3 DNA reads TGTGCCAGCAGCTTACGGGGTGGCGGGAGCTTCTACAATGAGCAGTTCTTC.

In its sample, this clone was seen once. This chain links TRBV5-1 with TRBJ2-7; weak D call: TRBD2 (6 bases). Trimming removed 6 bases at V and 0 bases at J, with 10 bases between. The CDR3 covers 13 residues. Per the germline V gene, CDR1 is SGHRS and CDR2 is YFSETQ. In DNA, the CDR3 is TGCGCCAGCACCCGGGACTTCTCCTACGAGCAGTACTTC. The encoded protein is CASTRDFSYEQYF.

This clone has just a few counts. The rearrangement links TRBV28 to TRBJ2-2, with D perhaps given as TRBD1 or TRBD2 (5 bases each). Trimming cost V 3 bases and J 4 bases, with 15 bases left between them. The germline V gene has CDR1 MDHEN and CDR2 SYDVKM. This CDR3 is built from 16 residues. The CDR3 reads CASSFERGTGTGELFF. Here the CDR3 DNA reads TGTGCCAGCAGTTTTGAGAGGGGAACGGGCACCGGGGAGCTGTTTTTT.

The chain is built from TRBV29-1 and TRBJ1-1; 8 nucleotides agree with TRBD1. J gave up 3 bases and V 6 bases, and 12 bases lay outside the gene matches. Germline V gene lookup returns CDR1 SQVTM and CDR2 ANQGSEA. The CDR3 is 15 amino acids. CDR3 amino acids: CSVGGQGWGYTEAFF. In nucleotides, the CDR3 is TGCAGCGTCGGAGGACAGGGTTGGGGATACACTGAAGCTTTCTTT.

The chain couples TRBV6-5 to TRBJ2-7; weak D call: TRBD2 (6 bases). Per the germline V gene, CDR1 is MNHEY and CDR2 is SVGAGI. The length of the CDR3 is 14 residues. The germline V and J ends were trimmed by 6 bases and 2 bases, with 14 bases remaining between them. DNA of the CDR3: TGTGCCAGCAGCATCTCGGGGGTAACCTACGAGCAGTACTTC. It yields the protein CASSISGVTYEQYF.

V and J are TRBV6-4 and TRBJ1-1, with 8 positions matching TRBD1. V dropped 2 bases and J dropped 1; count of bases not matched to a gene: 3. CDR3 length: 15 residues. Germline lookup yields CDR1 MRHNA and CDR2 SNTAGT. The CDR3: CASSDTGTGNTEAFF. In nucleotides, the CDR3 is TGTGCCAGCAGTGACACCGGGACAGGGAACACTGAAGCTTTCTTT.

The chain combines TRBV7-9 with TRBJ1-1; TRBD1 matches 7 bases. Germline V lookup: CDR1 SEHNR, CDR2 FQNEAQ (reference sequence). CDR3 length equals 14 residues. V trimming: 0 bases; J trimming: 5 bases; junction bases outside the gene matches: 3. In nucleotides, the CDR3 is TGTGCCAGCAGCTTAGCAGGGACAGCTACTGAAGCTTTCTTT. It encodes CASSLAGTATEAFF. Combining the CDR3 with reference TRBV7-9 and TRBJ1-1 gives the whole variable domain DTGVSQNPRHKITKRGQNVTFRCDPISEHNRLYWYRQTLGQGPEFLTYFQNEAQLEKSRLLSDRFSAERPKGSFSTLEIQRTEQGDSAMYLCASSLAGTATEAFFGQGTRLTVV.

The chain employs TRBV19 and TRBJ2-2; 7 nucleotides line up with TRBD1. This CDR3 has 16 residues. J gave up 2 bases and V 6 bases, and 9 bases lay outside the gene matches. Germline values: CDR1 LNHDA, CDR2 SQIVND (reference sequence). This CDR3 reads CASRSQGSFNTGELFF. For the CDR3, the DNA is TGTGCCAGTAGGTCACAGGGGTCTTTTAACACCGGGGAGCTGTTTTTT.

The sample holds one count of this clone. The chain employs TRBV19 and TRBJ2-7, with D unclear. Germline loops: CDR1 LNHDA, CDR2 SQIVND (reference sequence). This CDR3 is built from 14 residues. The ends were cut back, 3 bases at V and 1 base at J, with 10 bases in the middle. The CDR3 DNA follows: TGTGCCAGTAGTATGGGATGGGCGTCCTACGAGCAGTACTTC. Protein product: CASSMGWASYEQYF. Full variable domain (rest looked up from reference TRBV19 and TRBJ2-7): DGGITQSPKYLFRKEGQNVTLSCEQNLNHDAMYWYRQDPGQGLRLIYYSQIVNDFQKGDIAEGYSVSREKKESFPLTVTSAQKNPTAFYLCASSMGWASYEQYFGPGTRLTVT.

This chain connects TRBV5-1 to TRBJ1-5; D unclear. The CDR3 covers 15 residues. Germline-derived CDR1 and CDR2 are SGHRS and YFSETQ. V was shortened by 1 base and J by 2 bases, with 10 bases between the two germline ends. CDR3 sequence: CASSLKPDGNQPQHF. CDR3 DNA: TGCGCCAGCAGCTTGAAACCGGATGGCAATCAGCCCCAGCATTTT. Supplemented by reference TRBV5-1 and TRBJ1-5, the full variable domain reads KAGVTQTPRYLIKTRGQQVTLSCSPISGHRSVSWYQQTPGQGLQFLFEYFSETQRNKGNFPGRFSGRQFSNSRSEMNVSTLELGDSALYLCASSLKPDGNQPQHFGDGTRLSIL.